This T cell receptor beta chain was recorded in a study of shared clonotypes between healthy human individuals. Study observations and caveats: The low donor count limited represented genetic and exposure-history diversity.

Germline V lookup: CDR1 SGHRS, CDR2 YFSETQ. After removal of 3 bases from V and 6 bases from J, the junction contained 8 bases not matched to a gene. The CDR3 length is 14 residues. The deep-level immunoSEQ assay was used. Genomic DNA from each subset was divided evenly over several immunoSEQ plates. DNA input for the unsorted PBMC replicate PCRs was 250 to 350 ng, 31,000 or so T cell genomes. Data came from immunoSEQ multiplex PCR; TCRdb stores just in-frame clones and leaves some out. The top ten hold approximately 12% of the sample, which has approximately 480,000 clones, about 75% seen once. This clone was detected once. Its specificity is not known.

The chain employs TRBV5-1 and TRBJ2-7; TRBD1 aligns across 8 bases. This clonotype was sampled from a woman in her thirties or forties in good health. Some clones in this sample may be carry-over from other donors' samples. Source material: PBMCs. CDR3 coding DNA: TGCGCCAGCAGCTCCGGGACACAGGGGGTCGAGCAGTACTTC. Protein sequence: CASSSGTQGVEQYF.